One and the same sample provided the 19 T cell receptor beta chains below, sequenced in a study of CD8+CD57+ T cells in acquired aplastic anemia. TCR beta VDJ and CDR3 profiling used genomic DNA as template. TCRdb processed the reads anew with MiXCR; each CDR3 protein has one entry. Altogether about 210,000 distinct CDR3 sequences are present, around 63% being singletons, with the ten largest covering around 28%. Sequencing input: sorted CD4+, CD8+, or CD8+CD57+ T cells (not recorded which) from PBMCs. These receptors all stem from a human donor in good health.

The J gene is TRBJ2-1, the V gene TRBV19; D gene unclear. V lost 5 bases and J 5 bases, leaving 13 bases between the germline ends. Germline-derived CDR1 and CDR2 are LNHDA and SQIVND (reference sequence). The CDR3 consists of 14 residues. The CDR3 reads CASSPVMWNNEQFF. The CDR3 nucleotides are TGTGCCAGTAGTCCAGTCATGTGGAACAATGAGCAGTTCTTC.

The chain couples TRBV29-1 to TRBJ2-1; D is unresolved. Germline CDR1 reads SQVTM; CDR2 reads ANQGSEA. The CDR3 consists of 13 residues. Trimming took 1 base from V and 3 from J, leaving 7 bases between them. Here the CDR3 reads CSVEGDLYNEQFF. DNA for the CDR3: TGCAGCGTTGAAGGTGATCTCTACAATGAGCAGTTCTTC.

The V and J genes are TRBV19 and TRBJ2-2; 8 bases fit TRBD1. The CDR3 spans 15 residues. V gave up 0 bases and J gave up 4 bases; unmatched junction bases: 1. Germline loops: CDR1 LNHDA, CDR2 SQIVND (reference sequence). CDR3 in DNA: TGTGCCAGTAGTATAGAGACAGGGGTCACCGGGGAGCTGTTTTTT. It translates to CASSIETGVTGELFF.

The chain employs TRBV7-9 and TRBJ2-7, with a tentative D call TRBD1 (6 bases). The germline V gene has CDR1 SEHNR and CDR2 FQNEAQ (reference sequence). The CDR3 runs 12 residues. The V gene lost 5 bases and the J gene lost 7 bases, with 12 bases spanning the gap. The DNA of the CDR3 is TGTGCCAGCAGCATCACAGGGTATGAGCAGTACTTC. Its translation is CASSITGYEQYF.

The chain employs TRBV4-1 and TRBJ2-6; perhaps TRBD1 as D (6 bases). The CDR3 has 19 residues. Germline V gene sequence: CDR1 MGHRA, CDR2 YSYEKL. The V and J ends lost 3 bases and 4 bases respectively, with 22 bases between them. The CDR3 loop is CASSQGALAVLRGANVLTF. The DNA of the CDR3 is TGCGCCAGCAGCCAGGGGGCGTTGGCGGTTTTGCGCGGGGCCAACGTCCTGACTTTC.

A note on this clonotype: One end of the junction fails to match germline, which may point to a read error. The rearrangement links TRBV2 to TRBJ1-6, with unresolved D. CDR3 length equals 16 residues. The germline V gene encodes CDR1 SNHLY and CDR2 FYNNEI. The CDR3 DNA reads TGTGCCGGCAGTGGAGCGCTTCTTAGGGTAGATTCACCCCTCCACTTT. As protein: CAGSGALLRVDSPLHF.

In its sample, this clonotype was seen many times. The J gene is TRBJ2-7, the V gene TRBV14; no clear D. The CDR3 runs to 13 residues. The ends were cut back, 1 base at V and 3 bases at J, with 7 bases in the middle. From germline, CDR1 is SGHDN and CDR2 FVKESK. For the CDR3, the DNA is TGTGCCAGCAGCCAAGTGCCGGGCTACGAGCAGTACTTC. The encoded protein is CASSQVPGYEQYF.

This clonotype showed up many times. The chain uses TRBV9 and TRBJ2-1, with D unresolved. This CDR3 is 13 amino acids long. Deletions cut 3 bases from V and 9 bases from J, with 13 bases between. The germline CDR1 and CDR2 sequences are SGDLS and YYNGEE. The CDR3 coding sequence is TGTGCCAGCAGCGCCCCCGCCGCAACTGAGCAGTTCTTC. Its translation: CASSAPAATEQFF.

As concerns this clonotype: A junction boundary mismatches the germline segment, possibly from a read error. The V gene is TRBV20-1, the J gene TRBJ2-7; a possible D gene is TRBD2 (6 bases). The CDR3 is 15 residues long. Germline V CDR1 and CDR2: DFQATT, SNEGSKA (reference sequence). CDR3 bases: TGCAGTGCTAGTCTCTGGCGGGACGAATCCTACGATCAGTACTTC. Its translation: CSASLWRDESYDQYF.

The V call is TRBV2, the J call TRBJ1-5, with no clear D. The CDR3 has 15 residues. The germline V gene has CDR1 SNHLY and CDR2 FYNNEI. V was pared by 8 bases and J by 1 base, with 15 bases between. The CDR3 DNA is TGTGCCAGCTCGGTGACAACCTCCAGCAATCAGCCCCAGCATTTT. Its translation is CASSVTTSSNQPQHF.

The chain joins TRBV10-1 to TRBJ2-3, with TRBD2 as a possible D gene (5 bases). The V gene lost 6 bases and the J gene lost 1 base, with 14 bases spanning the gap. This CDR3 has 15 residues. Germline CDR1 reads WNHNN; CDR2 reads SYGVQD (reference sequence). The CDR3 reads CASRRTVGGTDTQYF. CDR3 nucleotide sequence: TGCGCCAGCAGGCGAACGGTCGGGGGCACAGATACGCAGTATTTT.

This clonotype was found many times. The V call is TRBV9, the J call TRBJ1-2; D is uncertain. The CDR3 runs 16 residues. The V end was cut by 0 bases, the J end by 5 bases, with 17 bases between. Germline V gene data show CDR1 as SGDLS and CDR2 as YYNGEE. The CDR3 bases are TGTGCCAGCAGCGTAGCTTCCGGGGAAAGAGGGTATGGCTACACCTTC. Its protein is CASSVASGERGYGYTF. The whole variable domain, filled in from reference TRBV9 and TRBJ1-2, reads DSGVTQTPKHLITATGQRVTLRCSPRSGDLSVYWYQQSLDQGLQFLIQYYNGEERAKGNILERFSAQQFPDLHSELNLSSLELGDSALYFCASSVASGERGYGYTFGSGTRLTVV.

This clonotype was found many times. This sequence joins TRBV7-8 and TRBJ1-3; tentative D call: TRBD1 (5 bases). From germline, CDR1 is SGHVS and CDR2 FQNEAQ. This CDR3 contains 16 residues. With 5 bases removed from V and 3 bases from J, the gap between germline ends came to 17 bases. The CDR3 sequence is CASSPQVRGDGNTIYF. For the CDR3, the DNA is TGTGCCAGCAGCCCCCAGGTTAGGGGCGATGGAAACACCATATATTTT.

This clonotype occurred a few times. The chain combines TRBV7-9 with TRBJ2-3; D is perhaps TRBD1 (6 bases). The CDR3 has 12 residues. From germline, CDR1 is SEHNR and CDR2 FQNEAQ (reference sequence). V was clipped by 4 bases and J by 7 bases, with 9 bases between them. The DNA of the CDR3 is TGTGCCAGCAGCTCCCAGGGGAATACGCAGTATTTT. It is translated as CASSSQGNTQYF. Full variable domain (missing parts from reference TRBV7-9 and TRBJ2-3): DTGVSQNPRHKITKRGQNVTFRCDPISEHNRLYWYRQTLGQGPEFLTYFQNEAQLEKSRLLSDRFSAERPKGSFSTLEIQRTEQGDSAMYLCASSSQGNTQYFGPGTRLTVL.

This clonotype was observed a handful of times. The rearrangement joins TRBV29-1 to TRBJ2-5; D perhaps matches TRBD1 (6 bases). The V gene lost 5 bases and the J gene lost 5 bases, with 15 bases spanning the gap. Germline CDR1 and CDR2: SQVTM and ANQGSEA. This CDR3 has 13 amino acids. DNA for the CDR3: TGCAGCGTTTCGGACAGCTTAGGGGAGACCCAGTACTTC. Protein: CSVSDSLGETQYF.

J is TRBJ2-7 and V is TRBV19; tentatively, D is TRBD1 or TRBD2 (7 bases each). From germline, CDR1 is LNHDA and CDR2 SQIVND (reference sequence). V was shortened by 6 bases and J by 4 bases, with 16 bases between the two germline ends. This CDR3 is built from 14 residues. CDR3: CASSRGGSIYEQYF. The CDR3 nucleotides read TGTGCCAGTAGCAGGGGGGGGTCCATTTACGAGCAGTACTTC.

This clonotype has just a few counts. The gene calls are TRBV10-3 and TRBJ2-3; D remains unclear. In germline, CDR1 is ENHRY, CDR2 SYGVKD. With 0 bases removed from V and 4 bases from J, the gap between germline ends came to 5 bases. The CDR3 length is 13 residues. CDR3 in DNA: TGTGCCATCAGTGAGTCCTATTCAGATACGCAGTATTTT. Translated, it gives CAISESYSDTQYF.

The chain couples TRBV10-3 to TRBJ1-4; weak D call: TRBD1 (6 bases). V lost 7 bases and J lost 0, with 9 bases in between. The CDR3 is 14 amino acids. The germline V gene encodes CDR1 ENHRY and CDR2 SYGVKD. In DNA, the CDR3 is TGTGCCATCAAGACAGGCGCAACTAATGAAAAACTGTTTTTT. Translating gives CAIKTGATNEKLFF.

The chain uses TRBV25-1 and TRBJ2-3; 7 nucleotides agree with TRBD2. Per the germline V gene, CDR1 is MGHDK and CDR2 is SYGVNS. This CDR3 is 16 amino acids long. Trimming cost V 4 bases and J 1 base; bases outside gene matches: 8. The CDR3, as DNA: TGTGCCAGCAGTGGTGGACTAGGGTTTGGCACAGATACGCAGTATTTT. Translation: CASSGGLGFGTDTQYF.